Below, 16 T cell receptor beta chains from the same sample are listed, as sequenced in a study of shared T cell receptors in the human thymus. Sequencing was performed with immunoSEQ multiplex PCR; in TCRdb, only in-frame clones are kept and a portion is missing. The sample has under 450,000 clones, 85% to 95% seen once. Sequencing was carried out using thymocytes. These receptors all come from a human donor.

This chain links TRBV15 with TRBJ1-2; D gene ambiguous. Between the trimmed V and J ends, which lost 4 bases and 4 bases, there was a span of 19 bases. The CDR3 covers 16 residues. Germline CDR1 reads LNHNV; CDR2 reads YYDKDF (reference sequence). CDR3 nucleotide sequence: TGTGCCACCAGCACTCCTAGTAGGATATGGAGCTATGGCTACACCTTC. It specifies CATSTPSRIWSYGYTF. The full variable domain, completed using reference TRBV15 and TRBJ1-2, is DAMVIQNPRYQVTQFGKPVTLSCSQTLNHNVMYWYQQKSSQAPKLLFHYYDKDFNNEADTPDNFQSRRPNTSFCFLDIRSPGLGDTAMYLCATSTPSRIWSYGYTFGSGTRLTVV.

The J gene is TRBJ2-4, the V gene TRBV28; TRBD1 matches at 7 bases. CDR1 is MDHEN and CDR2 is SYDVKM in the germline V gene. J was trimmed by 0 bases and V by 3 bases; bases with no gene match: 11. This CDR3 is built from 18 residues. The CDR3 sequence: CASSFRDRLDLAKNIQYF. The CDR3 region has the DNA TGTGCCAGCAGTTTCCGGGACAGACTTGACCTAGCCAAAAACATTCAGTACTTC.

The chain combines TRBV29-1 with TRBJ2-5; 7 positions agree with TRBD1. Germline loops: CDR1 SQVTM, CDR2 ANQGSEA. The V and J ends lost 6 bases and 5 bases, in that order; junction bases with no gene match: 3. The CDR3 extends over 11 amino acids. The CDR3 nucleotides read TGCAGCGTCTCGACAGGGGAGACCCAGTACTTC. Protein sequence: CSVSTGETQYF. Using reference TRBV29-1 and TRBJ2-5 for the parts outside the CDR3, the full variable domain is SAVISQKPSRDICQRGTSLTIQCQVDSQVTMMFWYRQQPGQSLTLIATANQGSEATYESGFVIDKFPISRPNLTFSTLTVSNMSPEDSSIYLCSVSTGETQYFGPGTRLLVL.

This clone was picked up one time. The CDR3: CASSYERSIDGELFF. For the CDR3, the DNA is TGTGCCAGCAGCTACGAGAGGAGTATCGACGGGGAGCTGTTTTTT. The genes are TRBV7-9 and TRBJ2-2, with no clear D. With 4 bases removed from V and 7 bases from J, the gap between germline ends came to 16 bases. In germline, CDR1 is SEHNR, CDR2 FQNEAQ (reference sequence). The CDR3 has 15 amino acids.

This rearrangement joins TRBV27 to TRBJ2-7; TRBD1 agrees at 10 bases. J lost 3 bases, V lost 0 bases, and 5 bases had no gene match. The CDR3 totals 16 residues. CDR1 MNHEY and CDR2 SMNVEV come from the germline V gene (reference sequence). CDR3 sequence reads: CASSLSTTGGFYEQYF. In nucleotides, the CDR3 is TGTGCCAGCAGTTTATCTACGACAGGGGGCTTCTACGAGCAGTACTTC.

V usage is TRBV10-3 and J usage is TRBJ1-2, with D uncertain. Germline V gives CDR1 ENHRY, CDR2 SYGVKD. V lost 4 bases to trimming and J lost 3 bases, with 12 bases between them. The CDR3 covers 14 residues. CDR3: CAISASVFDYGYTF. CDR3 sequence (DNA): TGTGCCATCAGTGCCTCAGTGTTCGACTATGGCTACACCTTC.

DNA of the CDR3: TGTGCCAGCAGCTTACAAAGTTACTCCTACGAGCAGTACTTC. Translated, it gives CASSLQSYSYEQYF. The chain recombines TRBV5-8 with TRBJ2-7; no reliable D call. Germline V gene data show CDR1 as SGHTS and CDR2 as YDEGEE. This CDR3 has 14 amino acids. V gave up 2 bases and J gave up 0 bases, with 9 bases separating them.

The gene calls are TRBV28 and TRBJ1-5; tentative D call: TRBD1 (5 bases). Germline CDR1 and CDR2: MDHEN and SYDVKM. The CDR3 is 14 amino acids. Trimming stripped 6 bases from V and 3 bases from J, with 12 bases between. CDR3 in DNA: TGTGCCAGCAGGGCCGGGGCCTTCAATCAGCCCCAGCATTTT. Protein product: CASRAGAFNQPQHF.

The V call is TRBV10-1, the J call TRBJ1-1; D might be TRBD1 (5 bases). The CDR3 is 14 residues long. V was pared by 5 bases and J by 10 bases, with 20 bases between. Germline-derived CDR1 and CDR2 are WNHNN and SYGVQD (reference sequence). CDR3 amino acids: CASSTAGTAWGAFF. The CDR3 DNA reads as TGCGCCAGCAGTACAGCCGGGACCGCCTGGGGAGCTTTCTTT.

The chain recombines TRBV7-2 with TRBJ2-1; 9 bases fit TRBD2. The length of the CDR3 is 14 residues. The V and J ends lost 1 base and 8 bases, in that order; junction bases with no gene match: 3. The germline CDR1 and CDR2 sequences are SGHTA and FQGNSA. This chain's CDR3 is CASSLGGRGDEQFF. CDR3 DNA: TGTGCCAGCAGCTTAGGCGGGAGGGGGGATGAGCAGTTCTTC.

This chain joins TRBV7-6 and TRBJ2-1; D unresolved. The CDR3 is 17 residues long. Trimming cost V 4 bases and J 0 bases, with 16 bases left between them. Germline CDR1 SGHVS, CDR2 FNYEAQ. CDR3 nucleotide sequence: TGTGCCAGCAGCTCTCGTGGGCTTTCCCCCTCCTACAATGAGCAGTTCTTC. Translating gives CASSSRGLSPSYNEQFF.

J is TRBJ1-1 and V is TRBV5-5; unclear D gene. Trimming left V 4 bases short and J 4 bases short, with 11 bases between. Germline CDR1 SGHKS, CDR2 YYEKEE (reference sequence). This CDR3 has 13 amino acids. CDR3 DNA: TGTGCCAGCAGCCCGACACCAACCACTGAAGCTTTCTTT. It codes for CASSPTPTTEAFF.

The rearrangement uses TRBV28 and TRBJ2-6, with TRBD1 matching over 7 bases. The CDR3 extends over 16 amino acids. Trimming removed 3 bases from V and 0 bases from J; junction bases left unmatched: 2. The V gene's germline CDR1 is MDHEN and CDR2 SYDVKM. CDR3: CASSFWDSSGANVLTF. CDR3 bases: TGTGCCAGCAGTTTTTGGGACAGCTCTGGGGCCAACGTCCTGACTTTC.

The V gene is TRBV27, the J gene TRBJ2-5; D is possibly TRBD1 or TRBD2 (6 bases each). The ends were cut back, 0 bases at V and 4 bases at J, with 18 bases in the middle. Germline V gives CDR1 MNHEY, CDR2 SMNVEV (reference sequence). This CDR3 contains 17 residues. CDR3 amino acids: CASSLSIKGGRPETQYF. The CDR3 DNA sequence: TGTGCCAGCAGTTTATCAATTAAAGGGGGGAGGCCAGAGACCCAGTACTTC.

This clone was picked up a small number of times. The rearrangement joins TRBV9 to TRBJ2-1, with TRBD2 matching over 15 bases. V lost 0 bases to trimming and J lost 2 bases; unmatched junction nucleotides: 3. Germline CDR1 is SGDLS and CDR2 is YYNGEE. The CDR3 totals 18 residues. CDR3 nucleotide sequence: TGTGCCAGCAGCGTAGCAGGACTAGCGGGAGGGACCTACAATGAGCAGTTCTTC. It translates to CASSVAGLAGGTYNEQFF.

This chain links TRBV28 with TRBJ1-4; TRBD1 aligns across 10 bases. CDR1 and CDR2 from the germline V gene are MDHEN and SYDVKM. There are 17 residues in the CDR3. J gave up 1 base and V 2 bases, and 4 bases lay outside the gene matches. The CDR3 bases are TGTGCCAGCAGTTTAGACAGGGGGCTGGTAACTAATGAAAAACTGTTTTTT. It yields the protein CASSLDRGLVTNEKLFF. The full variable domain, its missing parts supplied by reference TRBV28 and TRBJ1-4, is DVKVTQSSRYLVKRTGEKVFLECVQDMDHENMFWYRQDPGLGLRLIYFSYDVKMKEKGDIPEGYSVSREKKERFSLILESASTNQTSMYLCASSLDRGLVTNEKLFFGSGTQLSVL.